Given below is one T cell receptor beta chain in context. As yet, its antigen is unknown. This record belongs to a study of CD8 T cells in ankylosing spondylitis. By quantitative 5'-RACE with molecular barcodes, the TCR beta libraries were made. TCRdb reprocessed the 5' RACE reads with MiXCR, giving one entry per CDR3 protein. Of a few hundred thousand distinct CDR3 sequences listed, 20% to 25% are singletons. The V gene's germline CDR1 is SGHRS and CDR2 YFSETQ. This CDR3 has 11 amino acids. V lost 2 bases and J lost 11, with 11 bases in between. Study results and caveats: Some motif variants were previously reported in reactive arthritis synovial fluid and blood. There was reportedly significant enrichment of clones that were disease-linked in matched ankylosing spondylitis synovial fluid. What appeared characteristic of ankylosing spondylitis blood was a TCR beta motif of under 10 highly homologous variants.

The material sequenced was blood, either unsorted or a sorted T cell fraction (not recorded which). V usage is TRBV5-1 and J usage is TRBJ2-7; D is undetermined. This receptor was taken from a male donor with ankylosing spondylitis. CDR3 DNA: TGCGCCAGCAGCTTAACGGTTCGGGAGTACTTC. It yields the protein CASSLTVREYF.